This is a list of T cell receptor beta chains from one sample in a study of cytomegalovirus exposure and HLA in healthy donors. Repertoires were generated with immunoSEQ multiplex PCR, while TCRdb's copy carries only in-frame clones and drops some. The profile covers about 160,000 clones, with about four fifths appearing a single time and around 8% taken by the ten largest. The sequencing sample was made of PBMCs. The receptors here all came from a male donor in good health and CMV-seropositive. CDR3s include the opening cysteine and the closing phenylalanine or tryptophan. D genes are given only for firm matches. Clone size, where shown, is once, few, many, or a class for clones that have expanded.

TRBV7-2	NA	TRBJ1-1	NA	TGTGCCAGCAGCTTAGAATCCGCGGGGAACACTGAAGCTTTCTTT	CASSLESAGNTEAFF
TRBV27	TRBD1	TRBJ2-7	NA	TGTGCCAGCAGTATGGCCCTCGGGACAGCCGAGACCTACGAGCAGTACTTC	CASSMALGTAETYEQYF
TRBV6-5	NA	TRBJ1-5	NA	TGTGCCAGCAGTGAACAGGACAATCAGCCCCAGCATTTT	CASSEQDNQPQHF
TRBV4-3	TRBD1	TRBJ2-7	NA	TGCGCCAGCAGCCAAGGGCAGGGACAGGTAGCCTACGAGCAGTACTTC	CASSQGQGQVAYEQYF
TRBV6-1	NA	TRBJ1-1	NA	TGTGCCTTACGGGGGGAGGGGGATATCGGTGAAGCTTTCTTT	CALRGEGDIGEAFF
TRBV5-1	TRBD1	TRBJ2-4	NA	TGCGCCAGCAGCCCGGGACAGGGGAAAGGCATTCAGTACTTC	CASSPGQGKGIQYF
TRBV6-6	NA	TRBJ2-7	NA	TGTGCCAGCAGAGGACTCCTAGGGTCCTACGAGCAGTACTTC	CASRGLLGSYEQYF
TRBV9	NA	TRBJ2-5	NA	TGTGCCAGCAGCGTAGACAGTCTCCTGTCCCTCCGGGAGACCCAGTACTTC	CASSVDSLLSLRETQYF
TRBV7-6	NA	TRBJ2-5	NA	TGTGCCAGCAGCCCACAAGAGACCCAGTACTTC	CASSPQETQYF
TRBV11-3	TRBD2	TRBJ2-7	few	TGTGCCAGCAGCCATAGCGGGAGAGGCGACGAGCAGTACTTC	CASSHSGRGDEQYF
TRBV18	NA	TRBJ1-2	NA	TGTGCCAGCTCACTATCGACAGGATGGGGCTACACCTTC	CASSLSTGWGYTF
TRBV6-5	NA	TRBJ1-2	NA	TGTGCCAGCAGTTACTCGAAGCACGACTATGGCTACACCTTC	CASSYSKHDYGYTF
TRBV7-2	NA	TRBJ2-5	NA	TGTGCCAGTACAGGGTACTACGAAGAGACCCAGTACTTC	CASTGYYEETQYF
TRBV6-5	NA	TRBJ2-7	NA	TGTGCCAGCAGGGGGCCGTTCGGGAGCGAGCAGTACTTC	CASRGPFGSEQYF
TRBV19	NA	TRBJ1-1	once	TGTGCCAGTAGGTCTTCCGGCCGAGGGAACACTGAAGCTTTCTTT	CASRSSGRGNTEAFF
TRBV29-1	TRBD2	TRBJ2-7	NA	TGCAGCGTAGGCCTAGCGGGAGTTCACTACGAGCAGTACTTC	CSVGLAGVHYEQYF
TRBV4-1	NA	TRBJ1-5	NA	TGCGCCAGCAGCCAAGCCTCCGGGACAAGCAATCAGCCCCAGCATTTT	CASSQASGTSNQPQHF
TRBV11-3	TRBD1	TRBJ1-1	once	TGTGCCAGCAGCTTAGGAGGGGGCTTAGTGGGATGGACTGAAGCTTTCTTT	CASSLGGGLVGWTEAFF
TRBV18	NA	TRBJ2-6	NA	TGTGCCAGCTCCATAGCGAAAAGCTCTGGGGCCAACGTCCTGACTTTC	CASSIAKSSGANVLTF
TRBV7-8	TRBD1	TRBJ1-2	NA	TGTGCCAGCAGCTCCTCCCCTTCAAACAGGGGCGGGTATGGCTACACCTTC	CASSSSPSNRGGYGYTF
TRBV11-2	NA	TRBJ2-7	NA	TGTGCCAGCAGCAAAACTATGCAATCCTACGAGCAGTACTTC	CASSKTMQSYEQYF
TRBV6-5	NA	TRBJ1-1	NA	TGTGCCAGCACCTACCTCGGGAACACTGAAGCTTTCTTT	CASTYLGNTEAFF
TRBV6-5	TRBD1	TRBJ1-1	NA	TGTGCCAGCAGTGACAGGGGAATGAACACTGAAGCTTTCTTT	CASSDRGMNTEAFF
TRBV2	NA	TRBJ2-5	NA	TGTGCCAGCAGTGCTAGACCTGCCCAAGAGACCCAGTACTTC	CASSARPAQETQYF
TRBV7-2	TRBD2	TRBJ2-7	NA	TGTGCCAGCAGCCCGAGGACGGGGACTAGCAATAACGAGCAGTACTTC	CASSPRTGTSNNEQYF
TRBV2	NA	TRBJ2-6	NA	TGTGCCAGCAGCCCTGGGGGGTATAGCTCTGGGGCCAACGTCCTGACTTTC	CASSPGGYSSGANVLTF
TRBV19	NA	TRBJ1-5	NA	TGTGCCAGTACCCCAGGGACATCAATCCAGCCCCAGCATTTT	CASTPGTSIQPQHF
TRBV13	NA	TRBJ2-7	NA	TGTGCCAGCAGTTTAGGGGGAGGTGGGTCCTACGAGCAGTACTTC	CASSLGGGGSYEQYF
TRBV5-1	TRBD2	TRBJ2-7	once	TGCGCCAGCAGCCCGGGACTAGCGGGAACTTACGAGCAGTACTTC	CASSPGLAGTYEQYF
TRBV5-1	NA	TRBJ1-4	NA	TGCGCCAGCAGCTCCGGAGGGGGGGGAGCTAATGAAAAACTGTTTTTT	CASSSGGGGANEKLFF
TRBV27	NA	TRBJ2-3	NA	TGTGCCAGCGGGGTACGGGAGTATAGCACAGATACGCAGTATTTT	CASGVREYSTDTQYF
TRBV10-1	NA	TRBJ1-1	NA	TGCGCCAGCAGTGAACAGGCGAACACTGAAGCTTTCTTT	CASSEQANTEAFF